The TCR beta chain under discussion was sequenced for a study of breast tumors, draining lymph nodes, adjacent tissues. Deletions cut 4 bases from V and 0 bases from J, with 12 bases between. The CDR3 length is 14 residues. The germline V gene encodes CDR1 GTSNPN and CDR2 SVGIG (reference sequence). MiXCR was run by TCRdb on the multiplex PCR reads, yielding one entry per CDR3 protein. This table has 200,000 or so distinct CDR3 sequences, around 29% appearing once. The lymph nodes were axillary draining lymph nodes from breast cancer patients. Details on this clonotype: The target antigen is unknown.

Whole-study results and caveats: The lymph node origin of tumor T cells was framed as consistent with a hypothesis, not demonstrated. Data fit most tumor T cells coming from lymph node, expanding in tumor.

The clonotype was recovered from a female donor with breast cancer. Some clones in this sample may be carry-over from other donors' samples. Sequencing input: axillary lymph node tissue. The chain combines TRBV30 with TRBJ1-1, with D perhaps TRBD1 (6 bases). CDR3 sequence reads: CAWTRGGVNTEAFF. In nucleotides, the CDR3 is TGTGCCTGGACCAGAGGGGGGGTGAACACTGAAGCTTTCTTT.